These T cell receptor beta chains were read from a single sample in a study of technical replicates of blood from a few donors. TCRdb's copy holds only in-frame clones and misses some; the assay was immunoSEQ multiplex PCR. Of 55,000 to 75,000 clones listed, about 95% were seen once; the top ten hold around 2.9%. The sequencing sample was made of PBMCs. The origin of the receptors is a human donor in good health. Some clones in this sample may be carry-over from other donors' samples. Each CDR3 is given with its conserved first and last residue. Each record gives: V gene, D gene, J gene, clone size, CDR3 protein, CDR3 DNA. A D gene is named only where the DNA matches it firmly. Not every row has a clone size; where given, it reads once, few, many or a size class.

>TRBV19|TRBD1|TRBJ1-5|once
CASSFRAGTGSQPQHF
TGTGCCAGTAGTTTCCGCGCCGGGACAGGGAGTCAGCCCCAGCATTTT
>TRBV2|TRBD1|TRBJ1-5|-
CASSPTGLGQPQHF
TGTGCCAGCAGTCCGACAGGGTTGGGTCAGCCCCAGCATTTT
>TRBV11-3|-|TRBJ2-1|-
CASSSRYNEQFF
TGTGCCAGCAGCTCCCGTTACAATGAGCAGTTCTTC
>TRBV21-1|-|TRBJ2-1|-
CASSKIGGSSYNEQFF
TGTGCCAGCAGCAAAATAGGAGGGAGCTCCTACAATGAGCAGTTCTTC
>TRBV15|TRBD2|TRBJ2-5|once
CATSLWTSGGRETQYF
TGTGCCACCAGCCTCTGGACTAGCGGGGGAAGAGAGACCCAGTACTTC
>TRBV11-2|-|TRBJ2-1|-
CASSLEDSSYNEQFF
TGTGCCAGCAGCTTAGAGGACAGCTCCTACAATGAGCAGTTCTTC
>TRBV29-1|TRBD1|TRBJ2-3|-
CSVVTGDSTDTQYF
TGCAGCGTTGTAACAGGGGATAGCACAGATACGCAGTATTTT
>TRBV4-2|TRBD1|TRBJ1-2|-
CASSQEGQGIYGYTF
TGTGCCAGCAGCCAGGAGGGACAGGGGATCTACGGCTACACCTTC
>TRBV5-1|TRBD2|TRBJ2-7|-
CASRRGIAGNYEQYF
TGCGCCAGCAGACGGGGAATAGCGGGGAACTACGAGCAGTACTTC
>TRBV6-5|-|TRBJ2-1|-
CASRTSTMNEQFF
TGTGCCAGCAGGACTAGTACCATGAATGAGCAGTTCTTC
>TRBV5-3|TRBD1|TRBJ1-2|-
CARSYGTGVGYGYTF
TGTGCCAGAAGCTACGGGACAGGGGTGGGCTATGGCTACACCTTC
>TRBV5-6|-|TRBJ1-6|-
CASSFAGFYNSPLHF
TGTGCCAGCAGCTTCGCGGGATTCTATAATTCACCCCTCCACTTT
>TRBV9|TRBD1|TRBJ1-5|-
CASSVNDRGGQPQHF
TGTGCCAGCAGCGTAAACGACAGGGGTGGTCAGCCCCAGCATTTT
>TRBV4-2|-|TRBJ1-1|-
CASSEGGLTEAFF
TGTGCCAGCAGTGAGGGGGGGCTCACTGAAGCTTTCTTT
>TRBV4-2|TRBD1|TRBJ2-7|-
CASSQDGDRGSEQYF
TGTGCCAGCAGCCAGGATGGGGACAGGGGGAGTGAGCAGTACTTC
>TRBV19|-|TRBJ2-4|-
CASSTQTSKNIQYF
TGTGCCAGTAGTACTCAGACTTCCAAAAACATTCAGTACTTC
>TRBV6-5|TRBD1|TRBJ1-2|-
CASSFPGGQGYTF
TGTGCCAGCAGTTTCCCAGGGGGCCAAGGCTACACCTTC
>TRBV14|-|TRBJ2-1|-
CASSQLSDNEQFF
TGTGCCAGCAGCCAATTATCCGACAATGAGCAGTTCTTC
>TRBV7-9|-|TRBJ2-7|-
CASSLINRPYEQYF
TGTGCCAGCAGCTTAATTAACAGACCCTACGAGCAGTACTTC
>TRBV4-1|TRBD1|TRBJ1-3|-
CASSQVGTGQNSGNTIYF
TGCGCCAGCAGCCAAGTAGGGACAGGGCAGAACTCTGGAAACACCATATATTTT
>TRBV19|TRBD2|TRBJ2-1|-
CASTRGRVPYNEQFF
TGTGCCAGTACTCGCGGGAGGGTCCCCTACAATGAGCAGTTCTTC
>TRBV18|TRBD1|TRBJ1-1|-
CASSQETGLEAFF
TGTGCCAGCTCGCAGGAGACAGGGTTGGAAGCTTTCTTT
>TRBV9|-|TRBJ1-4|-
CASSKGATNEKLFF
TGTGCCAGCAGCAAAGGAGCAACTAATGAAAAACTGTTTTTT
>TRBV30|-|TRBJ2-2|-
CAWQQGEGPDTGELFF
TGTGCCTGGCAACAGGGGGAGGGGCCGGACACCGGGGAGCTGTTTTTT
>TRBV4-2|-|TRBJ2-7|many
CASSQAPDSSYEQYF
TGTGCCAGCAGCCAAGCTCCAGATTCCTCCTACGAGCAGTACTTC
>TRBV5-8|TRBD1|TRBJ2-5|-
CASSLRGRLSETQYF
TGTGCCAGCAGCTTGAGGGGGCGACTGTCGGAGACCCAGTACTTC
>TRBV10-3|-|TRBJ1-3|-
CAISPRYRPGSGNTIYF
TGTGCCATCAGCCCTAGGTACAGGCCAGGCTCTGGAAACACCATATATTTT
>TRBV6-1|TRBD2|TRBJ2-7|few
CASSEGYRGLAGRTYEQYF
TGTGCCAGCAGTGAAGGATACCGGGGACTAGCGGGAAGGACCTACGAGCAGTACTTC